The 19 T cell receptor beta chains below all came from one sample that was sequenced in a study of cytomegalovirus exposure and HLA in healthy donors. The assay was immunoSEQ multiplex PCR, and TCRdb's table has in-frame clones only and misses some. Among some 290,000 clones listed, approximately 86% were seen once. Input material: PBMCs. The receptors here all came from a man aged 25 to 40 in good health and CMV-seronegative.

The gene calls are TRBV2 and TRBJ1-6, with 9 bases fitting TRBD1. This CDR3 has 12 amino acids. CDR1 is SNHLY, CDR2 FYNNEI, per germline. Germline trimming cut 10 bases from V and 7 bases from J; bases unmatched to any gene: 2. CDR3 sequence reads: CAKGTGNSPLHF. The CDR3 DNA follows: TGTGCCAAGGGGACAGGGAATTCACCCCTCCACTTT.

The rearrangement links TRBV6-5 to TRBJ1-6; no clear D. From germline, CDR1 is MNHEY and CDR2 SVGAGI. Trimming shortened V by 6 bases and J by 1 base, and 10 bases separated the two germline ends. This CDR3 has 15 amino acids. The CDR3 DNA is TGTGCCAGCAGGGACGAGGGATCCTATAATTCACCCCTCCACTTT. It encodes CASRDEGSYNSPLHF.

V gene TRBV2 combines with J gene TRBJ1-2; 8 bases match TRBD1. Germline-derived CDR1 and CDR2 are SNHLY and FYNNEI. CDR3 size: 14 residues. V lost 8 bases to trimming and J lost 6 bases; unmatched junction nucleotides: 11. The CDR3 loop is CASFNGQGADGYTF. In DNA form, the CDR3 reads TGTGCCAGCTTTAACGGGCAGGGGGCGGATGGCTACACCTTC. The full variable domain, its missing parts supplied by reference TRBV2 and TRBJ1-2, is EPEVTQTPSHQVTQMGQEVILRCVPISNHLYFYWYRQILGQKVEFLVSFYNNEISEKSEIFDDQFSVERPDGSNFTLKIRSTKLEDSAMYFCASFNGQGADGYTFGSGTRLTVV.

The rearrangement joins TRBV11-2 to TRBJ2-7; 9 positions agree with TRBD1. The CDR3 runs to 15 residues. The ends lost 4 bases at V and 7 bases at J; junction bases unmatched: 11. The germline V gene has CDR1 SGHAT and CDR2 FQNNGV. CDR3 residues: CASSSKDRGRREQYF. The CDR3 nucleotides read TGTGCCAGCAGCTCCAAGGACAGGGGAAGGAGAGAGCAGTACTTC. The variable domain in full, completed from reference TRBV11-2 and TRBJ2-7, reads EAGVAQSPRYKIIEKRQSVAFWCNPISGHATLYWYQQILGQGPKLLIQFQNNGVVDDSQLPKDRFSAERLKGVDSTLKIQPAKLEDSAVYLCASSSKDRGRREQYFGPGTRLTVT.

This chain uses TRBV25-1 with TRBJ2-1; 8 bases agree with TRBD2. Germline CDR1 and CDR2: MGHDK and SYGVNS. This CDR3 spans 15 amino acids. J gave up 4 bases and V 1 base, and 3 bases lay outside the gene matches. CDR3 nucleotides: TGTGCCAGCAGTGAATGGCGGGGGGATTACAATGAGCAGTTCTTC. This gives the protein CASSEWRGDYNEQFF. Variable domain in full (rest from reference TRBV25-1 and TRBJ2-1): EADIYQTPRYLVIGTGKKITLECSQTMGHDKMYWYQQDPGMELHLIHYSYGVNSTEKGDLSSESTVSRIRTEHFPLTLESARPSHTSQYLCASSEWRGDYNEQFFGPGTRLTVL.

This clone was seen once. The chain employs TRBV27 and TRBJ1-3; TRBD1 aligns across 7 bases. The germline CDR1 and CDR2 sequences are MNHEY and SMNVEV (reference sequence). CDR3 length: 14 residues. V lost 0 bases, J lost 7 bases, and 3 bases stayed unmatched. The CDR3 sequence: CASSLSGRGNTIYF. CDR3 in DNA: TGTGCCAGCAGTTTATCCGGCAGGGGGAACACCATATATTTT.

The chain couples TRBV14 to TRBJ2-5, with 7 bases lining up with TRBD2. Germline assignment: CDR1 SGHDN and CDR2 FVKESK. The CDR3 sequence is 16 residues long. Trimming cost V 3 bases and J 4 bases; bases outside gene matches: 11. CDR3 coding DNA: TGTGCCAGCAGCCACAGGGTAGCGGGTCCCCGAGAGACCCAGTACTTC. It codes for CASSHRVAGPRETQYF. Drawing the rest from reference TRBV14 and TRBJ2-5, the complete variable domain is EAGVTQFPSHSVIEKGQTVTLRCDPISGHDNLYWYRRVMGKEIKFLLHFVKESKQDESGMPNNRFLAERTGGTYSTLKVQPAELEDSGVYFCASSHRVAGPRETQYFGPGTRLLVL.

The chain is built from TRBV5-8 and TRBJ2-2; tentatively, D is TRBD1 (6 bases). V gave up 4 bases and J gave up 0 bases, with 16 bases separating them. CDR1 is SGHTS, CDR2 YDEGEE, per germline. The CDR3 is 17 residues long. CDR3 DNA: TGTGCCAGCAGCCCCATGGCCGGGACATCGAACACCGGGGAGCTGTTTTTT. Protein: CASSPMAGTSNTGELFF.

The chain recombines TRBV9 with TRBJ2-6; D not certain. CDR3 length: 14 amino acids. The V gene's germline CDR1 is SGDLS and CDR2 YYNGEE. The ends were cut back, 3 bases at V and 0 bases at J, with 4 bases in the middle. The CDR3 nucleotides are TGTGCCAGCAGCGCCTACTCTGGGGCCAACGTCCTGACTTTC. Translation: CASSAYSGANVLTF.

This rearrangement joins TRBV7-9 to TRBJ1-2; D not certain. Germline V gene lookup returns CDR1 SEHNR and CDR2 FQNEAQ (reference sequence). The CDR3 has 13 residues. The V and J ends lost 2 bases and 3 bases respectively, with 7 bases between them. This CDR3 is CASSLTDYYGYTF. CDR3 in DNA: TGTGCCAGCAGCTTAACCGACTACTATGGCTACACCTTC.

This chain joins TRBV30 and TRBJ1-4; a weak D match, TRBD1 (6 bases). V was clipped by 4 bases and J by 5 bases, with 14 bases between them. There are 14 residues in the CDR3. Germline V gives CDR1 GTSNPN, CDR2 SVGIG (reference sequence). CDR3: CAWTPGTINEKLFF. The CDR3 nucleotides read TGTGCCTGGACCCCCGGGACAATCAATGAAAAACTGTTTTTT.

V is TRBV7-9 and J is TRBJ2-1; 10 nucleotides line up with TRBD1. The CDR3 consists of 14 residues. The ends lost 4 bases at V and 7 bases at J; junction bases unmatched: 4. The germline V gene has CDR1 SEHNR and CDR2 FQNEAQ (reference sequence). The CDR3 DNA reads as TGTGCCAGCAGCTCCGGACAGGGGGAGAATGAGCAGTTCTTC. It encodes CASSSGQGENEQFF.

The V and J genes are TRBV6-6 and TRBJ2-2; D unclear. Trimming cost V 6 bases and J 4 bases, with 15 bases left between them. This CDR3 region has 15 residues. Per the germline V gene, CDR1 is MNHNY and CDR2 is SVGAGI (reference sequence). CDR3 sequence: CASRPGLFSTGELFF. CDR3 in DNA: TGTGCCAGCAGACCTGGCCTGTTCAGCACCGGGGAGCTGTTTTTT.

The chain carries TRBV4-3 and TRBJ2-5, with D perhaps matching TRBD2 (5 bases). V was clipped by 2 bases and J by 2 bases, with 15 bases between them. CDR1 and CDR2 from the germline V gene are LGHNA and YSLEER. The CDR3 sequence is 16 residues long. The CDR3 nucleotides are TGCGCCAGCAGCCAATCTTTAGGACTGGGGCAAGAGACCCAGTACTTC. Amino acids: CASSQSLGLGQETQYF.

This sequence joins TRBV5-1 and TRBJ2-5; TRBD2 matches at 10 bases. The CDR3 runs to 15 residues. Germline V gene lookup returns CDR1 SGHRS and CDR2 YFSETQ. Trimming took 3 bases from V and 4 from J; bases not matched to a gene: 6. The CDR3 sequence is CASSSTLAGLETQYF. The DNA of the CDR3 is TGCGCCAGCAGCTCCACACTAGCGGGGTTAGAGACCCAGTACTTC.

The chain combines TRBV6-5 with TRBJ1-2; D not resolved. Germline V gene data show CDR1 as MNHEY and CDR2 as SVGAGI. The CDR3 length is 14 residues. Trimming removed 0 bases from V and 8 bases from J, with 13 bases in between. DNA for the CDR3: TGTGCCAGCAGTTACTCGCGCTCCATATCGGGCTACACCTTC. It translates to CASSYSRSISGYTF.

This rearrangement joins TRBV5-3 to TRBJ2-7; TRBD2 agrees at 7 bases. TRBV5-3 is flagged as an ORF with uncertain function. This CDR3 has 14 amino acids. J gave up 7 bases and V 3 bases, and 10 bases lay outside the gene matches. The CDR3 reads CARSSGPGGIEQYF. The CDR3, as DNA: TGTGCCAGAAGCTCGGGCCCGGGAGGTATAGAGCAGTACTTC.

J is TRBJ2-5 and V is TRBV27, with TRBD2 matching over 10 bases. Trimming took 3 bases from V and 5 from J; bases not matched to a gene: 6. The CDR3 is 15 amino acids. CDR1 and CDR2 from the germline V gene are MNHEY and SMNVEV (reference sequence). DNA of the CDR3: TGTGCCAGCAGTTTCTGGACTAGCGGCGGGGAGACCCAGTACTTC. Its protein is CASSFWTSGGETQYF.

This sequence joins TRBV10-2 and TRBJ1-2; 9 bases line up with TRBD1. The germline V gene has CDR1 WSHSY and CDR2 SAAADI. Unmatched junction bases numbered 3, after V lost 3 bases and J lost 4 bases. The CDR3 contains 14 residues. In DNA, the CDR3 is TGCGCCAGCAGTGAAACAGGGGGCAGCTATGGCTACACCTTC. It codes for CASSETGGSYGYTF.